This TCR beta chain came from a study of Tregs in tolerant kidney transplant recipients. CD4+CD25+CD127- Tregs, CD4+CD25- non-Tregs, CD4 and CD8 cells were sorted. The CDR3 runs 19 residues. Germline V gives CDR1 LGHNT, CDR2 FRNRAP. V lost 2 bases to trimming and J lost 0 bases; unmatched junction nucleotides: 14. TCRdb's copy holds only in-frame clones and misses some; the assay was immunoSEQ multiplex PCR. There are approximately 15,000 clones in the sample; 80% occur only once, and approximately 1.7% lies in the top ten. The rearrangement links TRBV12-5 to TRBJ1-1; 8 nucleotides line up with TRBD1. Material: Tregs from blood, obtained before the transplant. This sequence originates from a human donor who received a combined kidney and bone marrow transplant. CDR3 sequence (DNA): TGTGCTAGTGGTTTGCTTAAACCGGGACAGGACTCCATGAACACTGAAGCTTTCTTT. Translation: CASGLLKPGQDSMNTEAFF.